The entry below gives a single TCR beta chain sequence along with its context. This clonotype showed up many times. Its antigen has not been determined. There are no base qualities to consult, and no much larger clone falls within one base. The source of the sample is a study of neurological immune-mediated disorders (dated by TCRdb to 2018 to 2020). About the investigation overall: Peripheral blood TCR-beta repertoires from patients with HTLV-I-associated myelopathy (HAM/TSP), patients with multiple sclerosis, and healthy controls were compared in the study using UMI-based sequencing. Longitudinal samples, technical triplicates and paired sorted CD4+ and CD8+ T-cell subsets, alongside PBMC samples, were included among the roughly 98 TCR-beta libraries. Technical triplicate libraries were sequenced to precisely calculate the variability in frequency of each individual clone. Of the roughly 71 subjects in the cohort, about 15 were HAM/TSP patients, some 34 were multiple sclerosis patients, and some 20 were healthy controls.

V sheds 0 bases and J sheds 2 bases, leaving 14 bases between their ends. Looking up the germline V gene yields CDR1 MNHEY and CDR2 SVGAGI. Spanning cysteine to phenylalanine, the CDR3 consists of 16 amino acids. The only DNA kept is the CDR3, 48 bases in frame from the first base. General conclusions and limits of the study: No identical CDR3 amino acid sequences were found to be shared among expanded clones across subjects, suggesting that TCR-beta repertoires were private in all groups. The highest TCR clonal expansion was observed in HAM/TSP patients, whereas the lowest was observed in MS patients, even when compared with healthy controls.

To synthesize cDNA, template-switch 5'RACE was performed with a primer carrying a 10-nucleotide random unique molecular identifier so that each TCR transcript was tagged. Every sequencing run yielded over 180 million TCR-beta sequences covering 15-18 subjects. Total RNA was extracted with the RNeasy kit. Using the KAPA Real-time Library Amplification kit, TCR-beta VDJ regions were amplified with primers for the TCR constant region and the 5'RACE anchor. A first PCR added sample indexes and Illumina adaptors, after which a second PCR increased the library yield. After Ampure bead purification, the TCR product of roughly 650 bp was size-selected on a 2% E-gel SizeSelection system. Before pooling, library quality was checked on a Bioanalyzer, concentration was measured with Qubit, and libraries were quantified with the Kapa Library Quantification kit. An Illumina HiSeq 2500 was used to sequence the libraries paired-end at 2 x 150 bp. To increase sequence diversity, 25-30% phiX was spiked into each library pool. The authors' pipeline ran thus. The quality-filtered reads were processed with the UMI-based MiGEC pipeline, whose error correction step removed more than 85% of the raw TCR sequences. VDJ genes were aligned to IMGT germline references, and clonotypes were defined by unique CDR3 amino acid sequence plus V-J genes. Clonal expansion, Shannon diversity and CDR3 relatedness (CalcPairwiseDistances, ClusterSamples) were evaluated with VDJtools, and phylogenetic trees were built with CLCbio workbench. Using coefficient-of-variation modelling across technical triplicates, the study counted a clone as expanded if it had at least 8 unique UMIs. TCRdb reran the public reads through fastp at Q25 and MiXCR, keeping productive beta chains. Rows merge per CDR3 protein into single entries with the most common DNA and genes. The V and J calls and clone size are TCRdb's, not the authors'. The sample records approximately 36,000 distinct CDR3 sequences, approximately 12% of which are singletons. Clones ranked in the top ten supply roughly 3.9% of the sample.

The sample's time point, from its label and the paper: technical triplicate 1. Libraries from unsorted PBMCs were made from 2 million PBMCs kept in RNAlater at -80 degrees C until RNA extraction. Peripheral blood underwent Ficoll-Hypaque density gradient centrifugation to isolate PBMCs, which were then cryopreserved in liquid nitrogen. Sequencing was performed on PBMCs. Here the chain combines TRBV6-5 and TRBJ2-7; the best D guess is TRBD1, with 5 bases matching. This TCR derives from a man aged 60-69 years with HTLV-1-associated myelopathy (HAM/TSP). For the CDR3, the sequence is CASSYSPQGLTYEQYF. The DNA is TGTGCCAGCAGTTACTCGCCTCAGGGTCTCACCTACGAGCAGTACTTC.